A single sample gave rise to the 13 T cell receptor beta chains below, sequenced in a study of shared T cell receptors in the human thymus. Data came from immunoSEQ multiplex PCR; TCRdb stores just in-frame clones and leaves some out. The sample lists over 350,000 clones; 95% were seen once. Sequenced input: thymocytes. Source of these receptors: a human donor.

The sample holds one count of this clone. V and J are TRBV28 and TRBJ2-1; 13 bases line up with TRBD2. Germline values: CDR1 MDHEN, CDR2 SYDVKM. The CDR3 loop spans 15 amino acids. V lost 5 bases, J lost 10 bases, and 8 bases stayed unmatched. CDR3 sequence reads: CASSPPGLAGPEQFF. The CDR3 DNA sequence: TGTGCCAGCAGTCCCCCGGGACTAGCGGGACCGGAGCAGTTCTTC.

The V and J genes are TRBV7-2 and TRBJ1-3, with 7 bases lining up with TRBD1. With V trimmed by 5 bases and J by 4 bases, 14 bases remained unmatched. CDR1 is SGHTA, CDR2 FQGNSA, per germline. This CDR3 region has 17 residues. The CDR3, as DNA: TGTGCCAGCAGCCCACAACCCCGGGCAGGGGGAGGAAACACCATATATTTT. Its translation: CASSPQPRAGGGNTIYF.

The V gene is TRBV11-3, the J gene TRBJ2-1; D is uncertain. Looked up from germline, CDR1 is SGHNT and CDR2 is YENEEA. V dropped 1 base and J dropped 8 bases, with 6 bases sitting between them. The CDR3 has 12 amino acids. The CDR3 spells CASSLGAHEQFF. The CDR3 region has the DNA TGTGCCAGCAGCTTAGGGGCCCATGAGCAGTTCTTC.

The CDR3 loop reads CASSEGGRAGELFF. The CDR3 region has the DNA TGTGCCAGCAGTGAAGGGGGCCGGGCCGGGGAGCTGTTTTTT. The rearrangement joins TRBV6-5 to TRBJ2-2; 7 bases align to TRBD1. Germline V gene sequence: CDR1 MNHEY, CDR2 SVGAGI. J lost 6 bases, V lost 5 bases, and 6 bases had no gene match. This CDR3 is 14 amino acids long.

This chain uses TRBV6-5 with TRBJ1-1; the match to TRBD1 covers 7 bases. The J segment lost 1 base and the V segment lost 6 bases, leaving 5 bases of the junction unmatched. The CDR3 has 14 residues. Germline CDR1 is MNHEY and CDR2 is SVGAGI. The CDR3 here is CASRNRDRNTEAFF. Written as DNA, the CDR3 is TGTGCCAGCAGAAACCGGGACAGGAACACTGAAGCTTTCTTT.

The chain has TRBV7-3 and TRBJ2-3; perhaps TRBD2 as D (6 bases). The germline V gene has CDR1 SGHTA and CDR2 FQGTGA. Trimming pared 7 bases from V and 5 bases from J, leaving 10 bases between. The CDR3 has 12 amino acids. The CDR3 region has the DNA TGTGCCAGCACCGACGGGGGAGATACGCAGTATTTT. This sequence encodes CASTDGGDTQYF.

The rearrangement links TRBV10-3 to TRBJ2-1; D is ambiguous. CDR1 is ENHRY and CDR2 is SYGVKD in the germline V gene. The CDR3 runs 12 residues. V was pared by 2 bases and J by 5 bases, with 4 bases between. CDR3 coding DNA: TGTGCCATCAGTGAGGGGAACAATGAGCAGTTCTTC. It specifies CAISEGNNEQFF.

The V and J genes are TRBV7-2 and TRBJ1-5; no firm D call. Germline values: CDR1 SGHTA, CDR2 FQGNSA. The CDR3 length is 14 residues. V dropped 5 bases and J dropped 1 base, with 9 bases sitting between them. DNA of the CDR3: TGTGCCAGCAGCCAACTTGGGAGCAATCAGCCCCAGCATTTT. Its translation: CASSQLGSNQPQHF.

V is TRBV9 and J is TRBJ2-7, with 9 bases matching TRBD2. This CDR3 comprises 15 residues. Germline assignment: CDR1 SGDLS and CDR2 YYNGEE. Unmatched junction bases numbered 6, after V lost 3 bases and J lost 2 bases. The CDR3 reads CASSAGLAPTYEQYF. CDR3 sequence (DNA): TGTGCCAGCAGCGCCGGACTAGCGCCCACCTACGAGCAGTACTTC.

This sequence joins TRBV5-1 and TRBJ2-3; the match to TRBD2 covers 8 bases. The V gene's germline CDR1 is SGHRS and CDR2 YFSETQ. The V and J ends lost 3 bases and 4 bases, in that order; junction bases with no gene match: 10. The CDR3 has 16 amino acids. Written as DNA, the CDR3 is TGCGCCAGCAGCTGTGGAGCGGGAGATGGGGCAGATACGCAGTATTTT. Its protein product is CASSCGAGDGADTQYF.

The chain links TRBV7-8 to TRBJ2-3; 11 nucleotides agree with TRBD1. V was pared by 0 bases and J by 3 bases, with 17 bases of the junction left unmatched. Germline V gives CDR1 SGHVS, CDR2 FQNEAQ. This CDR3 is built from 21 residues. The CDR3 DNA reads TGTGCCAGCAGCTTAGCTTCCACCCTTATCCGGGACAGGGGGGGGACAGATACGCAGTATTTT. This translates into CASSLASTLIRDRGGTDTQYF.

V gene TRBV5-1 combines with J gene TRBJ1-6; D unresolved. Germline values: CDR1 SGHRS, CDR2 YFSETQ. The CDR3 has 11 residues. V dropped 6 bases and J dropped 6 bases, with 4 bases sitting between them. The DNA of the CDR3 is TGCGCCAGCAAGTTTAATTCACCCCTCCACTTT. It yields the protein CASKFNSPLHF.

The chain links TRBV6-5 to TRBJ2-1; 9 bases are shared with TRBD2. The CDR3 sequence is 14 residues long. V dropped 4 bases and J dropped 2; count of bases not matched to a gene: 0. Germline V gives CDR1 MNHEY, CDR2 SVGAGI. The CDR3 reads CASSSSGAYNEQFF. Written as DNA, the CDR3 is TGTGCCAGCAGTTCTAGCGGGGCCTACAATGAGCAGTTCTTC.